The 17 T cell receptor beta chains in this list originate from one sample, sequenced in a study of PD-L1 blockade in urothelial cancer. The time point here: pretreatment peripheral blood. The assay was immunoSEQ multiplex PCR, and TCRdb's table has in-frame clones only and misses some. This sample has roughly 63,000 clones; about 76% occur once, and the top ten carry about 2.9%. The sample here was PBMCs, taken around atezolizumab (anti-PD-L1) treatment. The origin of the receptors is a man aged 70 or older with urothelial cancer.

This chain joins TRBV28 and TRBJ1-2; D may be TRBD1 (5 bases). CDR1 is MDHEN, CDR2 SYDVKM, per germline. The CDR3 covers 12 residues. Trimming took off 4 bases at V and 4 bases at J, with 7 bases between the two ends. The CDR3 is CASSWQGYGYTF. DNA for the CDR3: TGTGCCAGCAGTTGGCAGGGCTATGGCTACACCTTC.

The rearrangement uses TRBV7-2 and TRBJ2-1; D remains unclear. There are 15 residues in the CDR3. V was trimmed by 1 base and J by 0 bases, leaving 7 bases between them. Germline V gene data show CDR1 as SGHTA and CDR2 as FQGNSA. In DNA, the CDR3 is TGTGCCAGCAGCTTAGGCTATCACTCCTACAATGAGCAGTTCTTC. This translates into CASSLGYHSYNEQFF.

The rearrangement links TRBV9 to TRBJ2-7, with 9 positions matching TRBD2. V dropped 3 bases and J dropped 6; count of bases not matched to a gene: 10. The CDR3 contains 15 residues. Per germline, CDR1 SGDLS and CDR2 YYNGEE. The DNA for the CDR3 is TGTGCCAGCAGCGGGACCGGGACTAGCTTGGGCGAGCAGTACTTC. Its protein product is CASSGTGTSLGEQYF.

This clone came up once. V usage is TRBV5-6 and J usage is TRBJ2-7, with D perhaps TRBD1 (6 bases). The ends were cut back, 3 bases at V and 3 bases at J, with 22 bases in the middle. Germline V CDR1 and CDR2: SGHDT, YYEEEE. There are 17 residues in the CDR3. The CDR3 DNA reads TGTGCCAGCAGCTCTCCGGCACGGGACACTTACTACTACGAGCAGTACTTC. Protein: CASSSPARDTYYYEQYF.

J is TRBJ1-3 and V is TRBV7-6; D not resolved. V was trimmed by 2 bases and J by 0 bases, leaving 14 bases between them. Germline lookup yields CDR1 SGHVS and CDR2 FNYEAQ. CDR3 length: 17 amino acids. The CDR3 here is CASSLYEQEYSGNTIYF. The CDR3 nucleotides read TGTGCCAGCAGCTTATATGAGCAGGAATACTCTGGAAACACCATATATTTT. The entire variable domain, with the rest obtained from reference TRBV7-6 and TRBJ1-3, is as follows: GAGVSQSPRYKVTKRGQDVALRCDPISGHVSLYWYRQALGQGPEFLTYFNYEAQQDKSGLPNDRFSAERPEGSISTLTIQRTEQRDSAMYRCASSLYEQEYSGNTIYFGEGSWLTVV.

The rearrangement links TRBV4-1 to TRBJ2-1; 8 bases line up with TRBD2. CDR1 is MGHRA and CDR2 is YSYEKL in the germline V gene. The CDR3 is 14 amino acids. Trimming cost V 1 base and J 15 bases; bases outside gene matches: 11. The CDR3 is CASSQALAGGDRFF. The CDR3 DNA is TGCGCCAGCAGCCAAGCCCTAGCGGGCGGAGATCGGTTCTTC.

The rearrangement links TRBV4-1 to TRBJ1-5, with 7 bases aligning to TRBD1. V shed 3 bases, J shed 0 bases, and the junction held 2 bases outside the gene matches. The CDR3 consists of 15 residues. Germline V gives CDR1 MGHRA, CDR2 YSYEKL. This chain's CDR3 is CASSQGTVSNQPQHF. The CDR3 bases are TGCGCCAGCAGCCAGGGGACAGTTAGCAATCAGCCCCAGCATTTT.

The CDR3 sequence is CASSLTGGYTEAFF. In DNA form, the CDR3 reads TGTGCCAGCAGTCTTACAGGGGGGTATACTGAAGCTTTCTTT. The chain combines TRBV27 with TRBJ1-1, with TRBD1 identical over 8 bases. Per the germline V gene, CDR1 is MNHEY and CDR2 is SMNVEV (reference sequence). V was clipped by 5 bases and J by 5 bases; unmatched bases: 7. CDR3 length equals 14 residues.

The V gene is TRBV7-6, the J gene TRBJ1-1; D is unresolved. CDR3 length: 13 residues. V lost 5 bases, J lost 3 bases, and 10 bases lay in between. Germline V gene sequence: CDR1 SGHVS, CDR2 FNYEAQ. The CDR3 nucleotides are TGTGCCAGCAGCCTGGTTGAGGACACTGAAGCTTTCTTT. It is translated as CASSLVEDTEAFF.

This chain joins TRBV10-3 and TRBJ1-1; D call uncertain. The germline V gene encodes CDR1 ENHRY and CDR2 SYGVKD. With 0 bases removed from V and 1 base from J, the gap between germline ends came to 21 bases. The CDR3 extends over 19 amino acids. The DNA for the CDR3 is TGTGCCATCAGTGAGTCGTTCTCCCCGGTGTCAGGTCGGAACACTGAAGCTTTCTTT. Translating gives CAISESFSPVSGRNTEAFF.

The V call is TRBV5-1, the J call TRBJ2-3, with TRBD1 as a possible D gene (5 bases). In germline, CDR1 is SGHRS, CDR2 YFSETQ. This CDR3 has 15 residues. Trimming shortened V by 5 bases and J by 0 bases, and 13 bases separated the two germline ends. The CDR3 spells CASRLTVSSTDTQYF. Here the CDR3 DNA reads TGCGCCAGCAGATTGACAGTGTCGAGCACAGATACGCAGTATTTT.

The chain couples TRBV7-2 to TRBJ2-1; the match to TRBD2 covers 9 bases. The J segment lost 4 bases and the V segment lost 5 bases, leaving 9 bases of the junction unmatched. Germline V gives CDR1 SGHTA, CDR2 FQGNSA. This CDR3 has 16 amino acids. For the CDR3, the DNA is TGTGCCAGCAGCCCAGTAGGGCTAGCGGGATACAATGAGCAGTTCTTC. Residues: CASSPVGLAGYNEQFF.

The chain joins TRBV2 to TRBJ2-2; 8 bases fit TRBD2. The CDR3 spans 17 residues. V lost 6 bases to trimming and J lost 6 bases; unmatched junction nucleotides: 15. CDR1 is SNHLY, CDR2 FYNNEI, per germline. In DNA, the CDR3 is TGTGCCAGCAGCTATCTGTCGGGAGGGTATGGATCCGGGGAGCTGTTTTTT. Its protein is CASSYLSGGYGSGELFF.

This CDR3 reads CASSLAVGANTEAFF. The CDR3 DNA is TGTGCCAGCAGTTTAGCTGTGGGGGCGAACACTGAAGCTTTCTTT. The rearrangement links TRBV27 to TRBJ1-1; maybe TRBD1 (6 bases). The V gene lost 2 bases and the J gene lost 1 base, with 11 bases spanning the gap. This CDR3 region has 15 residues. Germline V gene data show CDR1 as MNHEY and CDR2 as SMNVEV (reference sequence).

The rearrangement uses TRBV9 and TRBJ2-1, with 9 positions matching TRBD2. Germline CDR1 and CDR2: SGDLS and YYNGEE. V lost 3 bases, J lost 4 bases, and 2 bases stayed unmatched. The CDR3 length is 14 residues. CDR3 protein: CASSGSGSYNEQFF. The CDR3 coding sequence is TGTGCCAGCAGCGGTAGCGGGAGTTACAATGAGCAGTTCTTC.

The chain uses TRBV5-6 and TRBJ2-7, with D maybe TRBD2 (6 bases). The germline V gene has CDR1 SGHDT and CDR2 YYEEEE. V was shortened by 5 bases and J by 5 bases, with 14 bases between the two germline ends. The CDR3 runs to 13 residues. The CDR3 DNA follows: TGTGCCAGCAGAGCGTGGTCTAGCGACGAGCAGTACTTC. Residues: CASRAWSSDEQYF.

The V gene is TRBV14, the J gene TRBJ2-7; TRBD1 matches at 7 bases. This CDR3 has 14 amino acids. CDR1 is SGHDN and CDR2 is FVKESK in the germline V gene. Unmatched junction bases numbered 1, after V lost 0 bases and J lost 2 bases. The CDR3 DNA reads TGTGCCAGCAGCCAAGAGACAGGGCCCTACGAGCAGTACTTC. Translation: CASSQETGPYEQYF.